The 20 T cell receptor beta chains below come from one sample, sequenced in a study of T cell clonotyping in hematopoietic cell transplantation. Clones were read by immunoSEQ multiplex PCR, and TCRdb kept only the in-frame ones, dropping some. The sample shows nearly 20,000 clones, roughly 84% of them seen only once. Source material: peripheral blood mononuclear cells. The receptor set was obtained from a man aged 60-69 years in good health. Some clones in this sample may be carry-over from other donors' samples.

The chain carries TRBV11-3 and TRBJ2-7; 7 nucleotides align to TRBD1. This CDR3 comprises 14 residues. Per germline, CDR1 SGHNT and CDR2 YENEEA. V lost 5 bases, J lost 0 bases, and 4 bases stayed unmatched. The CDR3 bases are TGTGCCAGCAGCCAACAGGGGAGCTCCTACGAGCAGTACTTC. Protein sequence: CASSQQGSSYEQYF.

Regarding this clone: This same CDR3 is encoded by further DNA sequences in the sample. The V gene is TRBV7-9, the J gene TRBJ2-3; D unclear. The V gene lost 6 bases and the J gene lost 2 bases, with 12 bases spanning the gap. Germline assignment: CDR1 SEHNR and CDR2 FQNEAQ (reference sequence). The CDR3 consists of 14 residues. The CDR3 spells CASSFAGNTDTQYF. As DNA, the CDR3 is TGTGCCAGCAGTTTTGCAGGTAACACAGATACGCAGTATTTT.

The chain combines TRBV27 with TRBJ1-2, with D perhaps TRBD1 (5 bases). V shed 1 base and J shed 0 bases, with 12 bases lying between them. Germline CDR1 reads MNHEY; CDR2 reads SMNVEV (reference sequence). The CDR3 loop spans 16 amino acids. The CDR3 spells CASSLYGQGSNYGYTF. The CDR3 coding sequence is TGTGCCAGCAGTTTATACGGCCAGGGCTCTAACTATGGCTACACCTTC.

The chain recombines TRBV5-1 with TRBJ2-5; no firm D call. Germline assignment: CDR1 SGHRS and CDR2 YFSETQ. This CDR3 spans 15 amino acids. Deletions cut 4 bases from V and 4 bases from J, with 17 bases between. The CDR3 reads CASSPDSVGRETQYF. CDR3 bases: TGCGCCAGCAGCCCTGATTCGGTTGGGCGAGAGACCCAGTACTTC.

The chain carries TRBV4-3 and TRBJ2-1, with 12 bases that match TRBD2. Germline CDR1 and CDR2: LGHNA and YSLEER. V lost 0 bases, J lost 6 bases, and 15 bases stayed unmatched. This CDR3 has 20 amino acids. The CDR3 sequence: CASSQDETSGRVIRGNEQFF. Here the CDR3 DNA reads TGCGCCAGCAGCCAAGACGAGACTAGCGGGAGAGTTATAAGGGGCAATGAGCAGTTCTTC.

The chain recombines TRBV11-3 with TRBJ1-1, with TRBD1 matching 9 bases. CDR3 length: 14 amino acids. Germline assignment: CDR1 SGHNT and CDR2 YENEEA. V shed 1 base and J 10 bases; nucleotides not matched to a gene: 7. The CDR3 DNA reads TGTGCCAGCAGCTTAGTAACAGGGGGCCAGGGAGCTTTCTTT. The encoded protein is CASSLVTGGQGAFF.

The chain recombines TRBV19 with TRBJ1-1; D not certain. Trimming left V 2 bases short and J 1 base short, with 8 bases between. The CDR3 loop spans 14 amino acids. Per germline, CDR1 LNHDA and CDR2 SQIVND (reference sequence). CDR3 DNA sequence: TGTGCCAGTAGTATAAGGGTGAGGAACACTGAAGCTTTCTTT. It is translated as CASSIRVRNTEAFF.

CDR3 coding DNA: TGTGCCAGCAGCCCCCCGGGACAGGGGGCTAAGTACTTC. Amino acids: CASSPPGQGAKYF. This chain uses TRBV7-2 with TRBJ2-5, with TRBD1 matching 12 bases. The CDR3 loop spans 13 amino acids. With 5 bases clipped from V and 12 bases from J, the junction kept 7 bases outside the gene matches. Germline V gene lookup returns CDR1 SGHTA and CDR2 FQGNSA.

This clone has only a few counts. The chain couples TRBV6-1 to TRBJ1-2; 7 positions agree with TRBD1. With V trimmed by 2 bases and J by 7 bases, 13 bases remained unmatched. The CDR3 sequence is 16 residues long. Germline V gene data show CDR1 as MNHNS and CDR2 as SASEGT. The CDR3 region has the DNA TGTGCCAGCAGTGAAAGGCCCGCAGGGGGAGTAGGTGGCTACACCTTC. The encoded protein is CASSERPAGGVGGYTF.

V and J are TRBV6-1 and TRBJ1-2, with 7 positions matching TRBD1. CDR1 and CDR2 (germline): MNHNS, SASEGT. This CDR3 region has 19 residues. With V trimmed by 1 base and J by 0 bases, 14 bases remained unmatched. The CDR3 region is CASSEGAGGTTAANYGYTF. The CDR3 DNA reads as TGTGCCAGCAGTGAAGGGGCAGGGGGGACGACTGCAGCTAACTATGGCTACACCTTC.

J is TRBJ1-5 and V is TRBV30; possible D gene TRBD1, 6 bases. V was trimmed by 4 bases and J by 4 bases, leaving 14 bases between them. Germline V gene data show CDR1 as GTSNPN and CDR2 as SVGIG (reference sequence). The CDR3 totals 14 residues. DNA for the CDR3: TGTGCCTGGAAAAAAACAGGGATTAATCAGCCCCAGCATTTT. Translating gives CAWKKTGINQPQHF.

This chain links TRBV4-1 with TRBJ1-4, with D possibly being TRBD1 (6 bases). The CDR3 spans 15 residues. V lost 5 bases and J 5 bases, leaving 15 bases between the germline ends. The V gene's germline CDR1 is MGHRA and CDR2 YSYEKL. CDR3 coding DNA: TGCGCCAGCAGCTCCCGGACAGTCAGAAATGAAAAACTGTTTTTT. Its protein is CASSSRTVRNEKLFF.

The chain has TRBV9 and TRBJ1-5; D uncertain. This CDR3 contains 14 residues. V was pared by 0 bases and J by 4 bases, with 8 bases between. Germline CDR1 reads SGDLS; CDR2 reads YYNGEE. The CDR3 reads CASSVGQENQPQHF. CDR3 DNA sequence: TGTGCCAGCAGCGTAGGCCAGGAGAATCAGCCCCAGCATTTT.

The chain links TRBV7-9 to TRBJ2-7, with TRBD1 matching 8 bases. From germline, CDR1 is SEHNR and CDR2 FQNEAQ (reference sequence). The ends lost 4 bases at V and 3 bases at J; junction bases unmatched: 14. This CDR3 is built from 17 residues. CDR3 sequence: CASSSLITGGGSYEQYF. The CDR3 DNA follows: TGTGCCAGCAGCTCGCTCATTACAGGGGGTGGAAGCTACGAGCAGTACTTC.

The V gene is TRBV7-9, the J gene TRBJ1-2; D perhaps matches TRBD1 (5 bases). V shed 5 bases and J shed 1 base, with 14 bases lying between them. The CDR3 is 15 amino acids. Germline loops: CDR1 SEHNR, CDR2 FQNEAQ (reference sequence). The CDR3 spells CASSVRDGGNYGYTF. The CDR3 nucleotides are TGTGCCAGCAGCGTGAGGGACGGGGGTAACTATGGCTACACCTTC.

The rearrangement uses TRBV30 and TRBJ1-3; D unresolved. The CDR3 totals 15 residues. The V gene lost 4 bases and the J gene lost 0 bases, with 13 bases spanning the gap. Per the germline V gene, CDR1 is GTSNPN and CDR2 is SVGIG (reference sequence). CDR3 residues: CAWISGRYSGNTIYF. CDR3 DNA sequence: TGTGCCTGGATATCTGGACGTTACTCTGGAAACACCATATATTTT.

V gene TRBV6-1 combines with J gene TRBJ1-5; D perhaps matches TRBD1 (5 bases). The V gene's germline CDR1 is MNHNS and CDR2 SASEGT. The CDR3 spans 13 residues. The V and J ends lost 0 bases and 11 bases respectively, with 11 bases between them. This chain's CDR3 is CASSEANGGAQHF. The DNA of the CDR3 is TGTGCCAGCAGTGAAGCGAATGGGGGGGCCCAGCATTTT.

V usage is TRBV6-5 and J usage is TRBJ1-2; D not certain. This CDR3 comprises 13 residues. V was shortened by 6 bases and J by 2 bases, with 10 bases between the two germline ends. CDR1 is MNHEY, CDR2 SVGAGI, per germline. Here the CDR3 reads CASRTNTNYGYTF. The CDR3 bases are TGTGCCAGCAGGACCAACACAAACTATGGCTACACCTTC.

The chain's CDR3 is CASSYELHQTDTQYF. CDR3 in DNA: TGTGCCAGCAGTTACGAACTCCACCAGACAGATACGCAGTATTTT. This rearrangement joins TRBV6-6 to TRBJ2-3; D is ambiguous. The CDR3 is 15 amino acids. Germline V lookup: CDR1 MNHNY, CDR2 SVGAGI (reference sequence). V lost 2 bases, J lost 3 bases, and 12 bases lay in between.

V gene TRBV4-1 combines with J gene TRBJ2-1, with TRBD2 identical over 8 bases. Germline V CDR1 and CDR2: MGHRA, YSYEKL. The CDR3 is 15 amino acids. J was trimmed by 8 bases and V by 4 bases; bases with no gene match: 10. The chain's CDR3 is CASSLDGRAWDEQFF. The CDR3 nucleotides read TGCGCCAGCAGCCTCGACGGGAGGGCCTGGGATGAGCAGTTCTTC.